This T cell receptor (beta chain) was retrieved from a study of cytomegalovirus exposure and HLA in healthy donors. This PCR relied on a set of 60 Vbeta primers and 13 Jbeta primers. Sequencing was performed with immunoSEQ multiplex PCR; in TCRdb, only in-frame clones are kept and a portion is missing. The sample shows more than 150,000 clones, 65% to 85% of them seen only once. Study results and caveats: Relative to equally common others, HLA-associated TCR beta chains showed greater clonal expansion in a later analysis. Some TCR beta chains (over 150 of them) were listed as cytomegalovirus-associated.

This clone was detected only once. Its target is not known. Germline V lookup: CDR1 ENHRY, CDR2 SYGVKD. The CDR3 covers 14 residues. With 2 bases clipped from V and 4 bases from J, the junction kept 1 base outside the gene matches. Participants comprised healthy donors of bone marrow. The receptor was isolated from a middle-aged man in good health and CMV-seropositive. The sequenced material came from PBMCs. V gene TRBV10-3 combines with J gene TRBJ1-2; 10 bases are shared with TRBD1. The CDR3 is CAISEGQGVYGYTF. Here the CDR3 DNA reads TGTGCCATCAGTGAGGGACAGGGGGTCTATGGCTACACCTTC.